This T cell receptor (beta chain) was captured by sequencing in a study of persistence of HIV-infected CD4 T cells. Looking at the study overall: Isolated cells were CMV- and HIV-1 Gag-responding CD4+ T cells. Overall study findings and caveats: Antigen-responding cells were enriched for degenerate expanded CDR3beta sequences.

The immunoSEQ assay was version 4, run in survey mode. Assay: immunoSEQ multiplex PCR; the TCRdb copy retains only in-frame clones and omits some. The sample contains around 48,000 clones, about 80% of which appear only once. Cells were stimulated with CMV-infected fibroblast lysates at 10 ug/mL. Memory cells lacking CD40L and CD69 with high CD45RO were sorted. Donors had undetectable plasma HIV-1 RNA, under 50 copies/mL, for 4+ years. PBMCs were depleted of CD8+ T cells before stimulation. The CDR3 spans 17 residues. Germline V gene lookup returns CDR1 LGHNA and CDR2 YNFKEQ. Losses at the gene ends were 0 bases for V and 6 bases for J; bases not matched to a gene: 8. In the case of this clone: Its antigen remains unknown.

The clonotype comes from an adult man with HIV who was CMV-seropositive. The chain carries TRBV4-2 and TRBJ2-1; TRBD2 agrees at 10 bases. Sequenced here: CD4+ T cells sorted from PBMCs after roughly 18-hour stimulation, sampled from a patient who received antiretroviral therapy. As DNA, the CDR3 is TGTGCCAGCAGCCAAGAGAGTATAGCGGGAGGTTCCAATGAGCAGTTCTTC. Its protein is CASSQESIAGGSNEQFF.